These 27 T cell receptor beta chains originate from one sample sequenced in a study of identical twins. MiXCR, applied by TCRdb to the 5' RACE reads, yields one record per CDR3 protein. The profile shows 200,000 to 250,000 distinct CDR3 sequences, 6.5% to 9% of them singletons. This sample was also put to use in a study of yellow fever vaccine responses in identical twins.

The specimen was CD8+ T cells sorted from blood. These receptors all stem from a woman under 30 in good health.

This clonotype was detected only a few times. The chain has TRBV7-9 and TRBJ2-3; tentatively, D is TRBD2 (6 bases). V was pared by 3 bases and J by 6 bases, with 16 bases between. CDR3 length: 15 residues. Germline CDR1 is SEHNR and CDR2 is FQNEAQ (reference sequence). Here the CDR3 DNA reads TGTGCCAGCAGCTTTTTGGGCAGGGAGGATGATACGCAGTATTTT. It codes for CASSFLGREDDTQYF.

A note on this clonotype: This may be a read error: a much more frequent sequence differs by one nucleotide. J is TRBJ2-1 and V is TRBV28; 8 positions match TRBD2. Germline assignment: CDR1 MDHEN and CDR2 SYDVKM. V lost 2 bases, J lost 2 bases, and 5 bases stayed unmatched. The CDR3 is 16 amino acids. CDR3: CASSLLSGATYNEQFF. DNA of the CDR3: TGTGCCAGCAGTTTACTTAGCGGGGCAACCTACAATGAGCAGTTCTTC. The full variable domain, in which reference TRBV28 and TRBJ2-1 provide the parts outside the CDR3, is DVKVTQSSRYLVKRTGEKVFLECVQDMDHENMFWYRQDPGLGLRLIYFSYDVKMKEKGDIPEGYSVSREKKERFSLILESASTNQTSMYLCASSLLSGATYNEQFFGPGTRLTVL.

The genes are TRBV9 and TRBJ2-7; 7 positions agree with TRBD1. The J segment lost 0 bases and the V segment lost 0 bases, leaving 3 bases of the junction unmatched. There are 15 residues in the CDR3. Germline V lookup: CDR1 SGDLS, CDR2 YYNGEE. CDR3 loop: CASSVGQGDSYEQYF. The CDR3 nucleotides are TGTGCCAGCAGCGTAGGACAGGGAGACTCCTACGAGCAGTACTTC.

V gene TRBV6-1 combines with J gene TRBJ2-3; 11 positions agree with TRBD2. CDR1 and CDR2 from the germline V gene are MNHNS and SASEGT. V lost 6 bases, J lost 4 bases, and 9 bases stayed unmatched. There are 16 residues in the CDR3. The DNA of the CDR3 is TGTGCCAGCAGAGCACTAGCGGGGGCGGTCTCAGATACGCAGTATTTT. Translating it yields CASRALAGAVSDTQYF.

This clonotype came up many times. The chain employs TRBV27 and TRBJ2-1; D is ambiguous. The CDR3 contains 11 residues. The V gene lost 6 bases and the J gene lost 7 bases, with 7 bases spanning the gap. Germline lookup yields CDR1 MNHEY and CDR2 SMNVEV (reference sequence). The CDR3 region has the DNA TGTGCCAGCAGCGGTGGGAATGAGCAGTTCTTC. Translation: CASSGGNEQFF.

Ten or more counts support this clonotype. This CDR3 reads CASSLNKGNQPQHF. For the CDR3, the DNA is TGTGCCAGCAGCTTAAATAAGGGTAATCAGCCCCAGCATTTT. The chain joins TRBV7-8 to TRBJ1-5; D is uncertain. The germline gives CDR1 SGHVS, CDR2 FQNEAQ. The V end lost 2 bases, the J end lost 4 bases, and 9 bases lay between the germline ends. The CDR3 sequence is 14 residues long. The variable domain in full, completed from reference TRBV7-8 and TRBJ1-5, reads GAGVSQSPRYKVAKRGQDVALRCDPISGHVSLFWYQQALGQGPEFLTYFQNEAQLDKSGLPSDRFFAERPEGSVSTLKIQRTQQEDSAVYLCASSLNKGNQPQHFGDGTRLSIL.

This clonotype showed up just a few times. The V gene is TRBV7-9, the J gene TRBJ1-1; no clear D. The CDR3 contains 14 residues. The V and J ends lost 5 bases and 3 bases respectively, with 13 bases between them. Per the germline V gene, CDR1 is SEHNR and CDR2 is FQNEAQ (reference sequence). CDR3 residues: CASSAALDHTEAFF. The CDR3, as DNA: TGTGCCAGCAGCGCAGCCCTGGACCACACTGAAGCTTTCTTT.

This clonotype was counted ten times or more. This chain joins TRBV19 and TRBJ1-5, with TRBD1 as a possible D gene (5 bases). The CDR3 covers 14 residues. The germline gives CDR1 LNHDA, CDR2 SQIVND (reference sequence). Trimming shortened V by 5 bases and J by 7 bases, and 15 bases separated the two germline ends. The CDR3, as DNA: TGTGCCAGTAGTCTCGGGACTAGCAGGCAGCCCCAGCATTTT. Protein sequence: CASSLGTSRQPQHF.

This clonotype was seen at least ten times. This rearrangement joins TRBV5-1 to TRBJ2-1, with D unresolved. The germline V gene has CDR1 SGHRS and CDR2 YFSETQ. This CDR3 has 12 amino acids. V was shortened by 2 bases and J by 8 bases, with 8 bases between the two germline ends. The CDR3 DNA reads TGCGCCAGCAGCTTCACAGACGATGAGCAGTTCTTC. Residues: CASSFTDDEQFF.

This clonotype was seen repeatedly, ten times or more. The V gene is TRBV7-9, the J gene TRBJ2-7; no firm D call. Germline V gene sequence: CDR1 SEHNR, CDR2 FQNEAQ (reference sequence). V lost 0 bases and J lost 5, with 5 bases in between. CDR3 size: 12 residues. CDR3 sequence: CASSLAGDEQYF. As DNA, the CDR3 is TGTGCCAGCAGCTTAGCCGGCGACGAGCAGTACTTC.

The rearrangement joins TRBV18 to TRBJ2-1, with 9 nucleotides matching TRBD1. CDR1 is KGHSH and CDR2 is LQKENI in the germline V gene. The V and J ends lost 4 bases and 3 bases, in that order; junction bases with no gene match: 4. This CDR3 has 15 residues. The CDR3 bases are TGTGCCAGCTCACGCGGACAGGGGATCTACAATGAGCAGTTCTTC. This gives the protein CASSRGQGIYNEQFF.

The V gene is TRBV4-1, the J gene TRBJ2-3; D tentatively fits TRBD1 or TRBD2 (5 bases each). The germline V and J ends were trimmed by 3 bases and 8 bases, with 15 bases remaining between them. Per germline, CDR1 MGHRA and CDR2 YSYEKL. The CDR3 runs to 14 residues. The chain's CDR3 is CASSHPRGEATQYF. DNA of the CDR3: TGCGCCAGCAGCCACCCGAGGGGCGAGGCTACGCAGTATTTT.

This rearrangement joins TRBV20-1 to TRBJ2-1; the D gene is possibly TRBD2 (6 bases). Trimming pared 6 bases from V and 1 base from J, leaving 16 bases between. Looked up from germline, CDR1 is DFQATT and CDR2 is SNEGSKA (reference sequence). There are 15 residues in the CDR3. CDR3 nucleotides: TGCAGTGCCGCTAATGTAGCGGCTTCCTACAATGAGCAGTTCTTC. The encoded protein is CSAANVAASYNEQFF.

Ten or more counts support this clonotype. The chain links TRBV3-1 to TRBJ2-5, with 9 bases lining up with TRBD1. V shed 3 bases, J shed 2 bases, and the junction held 13 bases outside the gene matches. Germline V CDR1 and CDR2: LGHDT, YNNKEL (reference sequence). The CDR3 has 18 amino acids. The CDR3 is CASSHGSGDRVRQETQYF. CDR3 sequence (DNA): TGTGCCAGCAGCCATGGAAGCGGGGACAGGGTCCGGCAAGAGACCCAGTACTTC.

This clonotype was seen more than once but under ten times. The CDR3 sequence: CASRIFQYPVRKETQYF. Here the CDR3 DNA reads TGTGCCAGCAGGATCTTTCAGTATCCTGTTAGAAAAGAGACCCAGTACTTC. This chain links TRBV28 with TRBJ2-5, with no clear D. The CDR3 runs 17 residues. The V gene lost 6 bases and the J gene lost 3 bases, with 23 bases spanning the gap. Germline V gives CDR1 MDHEN, CDR2 SYDVKM.

This clonotype was recorded a few times. This chain connects TRBV6-2 or TRBV6-3 to TRBJ2-7, with D possibly matching TRBD1 (6 bases). V lost 1 base, J lost 2 bases, and 9 bases lay in between. The CDR3 spans 14 residues. Germline-derived CDR1 and CDR2 are MNHEY and SVGEGT. The CDR3 DNA reads as TGTGCCAGCAGTTACTGGGGGCCCACCTACGAGCAGTACTTC. Amino acids: CASSYWGPTYEQYF.

This clonotype showed up just a few times. The chain uses TRBV7-8 and TRBJ1-4; no definite D call. CDR1 and CDR2 (germline): SGHVS, FQNEAQ. Deletions cut 3 bases from V and 4 bases from J, with 12 bases between. The CDR3 has 15 amino acids. The CDR3 loop reads CASSFMGLNNEKLFF. CDR3 sequence (DNA): TGTGCCAGCAGCTTTATGGGTCTGAATAATGAAAAACTGTTTTTT.

This clonotype was found a few times. The chain combines TRBV7-2 with TRBJ2-2, with D perhaps given as TRBD1 or TRBD2 (6 bases each). Looked up from germline, CDR1 is SGHTA and CDR2 is FQGNSA. The CDR3 length is 15 residues. V lost 6 bases to trimming and J lost 6 bases, with 17 bases between them. CDR3 in amino acids: CASRTRGAMPGELFF. The CDR3 nucleotides are TGTGCCAGCAGGACAAGGGGGGCCATGCCCGGGGAGCTGTTTTTT.

Ten or more counts support this clonotype. CDR3 in DNA: TGTGCCAGCAGTGATAGAGGAGATACGCAGTATTTT. Translated: CASSDRGDTQYF. The J gene is TRBJ2-3, the V gene TRBV25-1; D unclear. Trimming shortened V by 3 bases and J by 5 bases, and 6 bases separated the two germline ends. This CDR3 contains 12 residues. Germline V gene sequence: CDR1 MGHDK, CDR2 SYGVNS. The full variable domain, rest sourced from reference TRBV25-1 and TRBJ2-3, is EADIYQTPRYLVIGTGKKITLECSQTMGHDKMYWYQQDPGMELHLIHYSYGVNSTEKGDLSSESTVSRIRTEHFPLTLESARPSHTSQYLCASSDRGDTQYFGPGTRLTVL.

This clonotype was recorded at least ten times. This sequence joins TRBV5-4 and TRBJ2-1, with TRBD2 matching over 15 bases. Trimming removed 4 bases from V and 6 bases from J; junction bases left unmatched: 2. The CDR3 is 15 residues long. Germline V CDR1 and CDR2: SGHNT, YYREEE (reference sequence). The DNA for the CDR3 is TGTGCCAGCAGCGAGGGACTAGCGGGAGGCAATGAGCAGTTCTTC. Amino acids: CASSEGLAGGNEQFF.

V and J are TRBV6-1 and TRBJ1-2; 7 nucleotides align to TRBD1. The CDR3 sequence is 17 residues long. Per the germline V gene, CDR1 is MNHNS and CDR2 is SASEGT. Germline trimming cut 2 bases from V and 6 bases from J; bases unmatched to any gene: 15. CDR3 sequence: CASSEQYRGLRIDGYTF. DNA of the CDR3: TGTGCCAGCAGTGAACAATACAGGGGACTACGGATTGATGGCTACACCTTC.

The genes are TRBV28 and TRBJ1-5; TRBD1 might be the D (5 bases). Germline lookup yields CDR1 MDHEN and CDR2 SYDVKM. The CDR3 has 12 amino acids. Trimming took 11 bases from V and 7 from J, leaving 15 bases between them. The CDR3 bases are TGTGCCGGGGGTCCGGGGAGACAGCCCCAGCATTTT. This codes for CAGGPGRQPQHF.

This sequence joins TRBV29-1 and TRBJ2-3, with 8 positions matching TRBD1. The J segment lost 0 bases and the V segment lost 6 bases, leaving 2 bases of the junction unmatched. Germline V gives CDR1 SQVTM, CDR2 ANQGSEA. CDR3 length equals 13 residues. CDR3 DNA sequence: TGCAGCGTCGACAGGGGCAGCACAGATACGCAGTATTTT. It encodes CSVDRGSTDTQYF.

In the case of this clonotype: This sequence may be a read error, since a much larger clone differs from it by one base. The chain carries TRBV29-1 and TRBJ2-2, with D perhaps TRBD1 (5 bases). Germline CDR1 and CDR2: SQVTM and ANQGSEA. Trimming shortened V by 6 bases and J by 9 bases, and 14 bases separated the two germline ends. The CDR3 has 12 amino acids. The CDR3 bases are TGCAGCGTAGAGACAGCAACCTGGGAGCTGTTTTTT. It translates to CSVETATWELFF.

This clonotype has a count of ten or more. The J gene is TRBJ2-3, the V gene TRBV7-9; D not resolved. This CDR3 region has 13 residues. Looked up from germline, CDR1 is SEHNR and CDR2 is FQNEAQ (reference sequence). Trimming cost V 11 bases and J 4 bases, with 16 bases left between them. CDR3 DNA: TGTGCCTCGGTGAGCCTTTTCCCAGATACGCAGTATTTT. Translation: CASVSLFPDTQYF.

In this sample, this clonotype turned up a few times. The V gene is TRBV24-1, the J gene TRBJ2-7; TRBD1 is a possible D gene (5 bases). This CDR3 region has 13 residues. Germline V lookup: CDR1 KGHDR, CDR2 SFDVKD. The V gene lost 3 bases and the J gene lost 2 bases, with 7 bases spanning the gap. CDR3 sequence reads: CATSDLDTYEQYF. The CDR3 region has the DNA TGTGCCACCAGTGATCTGGACACCTACGAGCAGTACTTC.

This clonotype was recorded at least ten times. V usage is TRBV12-3 or TRBV12-4 and J usage is TRBJ2-7; 9 positions agree with TRBD1. V lost 6 bases and J lost 5; bases outside the gene matches: 8. The CDR3 is 14 residues long. The DNA for the CDR3 is TGTGCCAGCAGACCCCGGACAGGGGAGCACGAGCAGTACTTC. Encoded protein: CASRPRTGEHEQYF.